Shown below are 11 T cell receptor beta chains from a single sample sequenced in a study of blood T cell repertoires in COVID-19. Only in-frame clones appear in the TCRdb table, and some are missing; sequencing was by immunoSEQ multiplex PCR. The data contain 160,000 or so clones, roughly 83% of them singletons. Material: peripheral blood. These receptors came from a human donor in a cohort sampled during active COVID-19.

The V gene is TRBV7-2, the J gene TRBJ1-3, with a tentative D call TRBD1 (6 bases). Trimming left V 5 bases short and J 4 bases short, with 18 bases between. The CDR3 sequence is 16 residues long. Germline CDR1 and CDR2: SGHTA and FQGNSA. The CDR3: CASSPMRGGSGNTIYF. The DNA of the CDR3 is TGTGCCAGCAGCCCTATGCGGGGGGGCTCCGGAAACACCATATATTTT.

This clone was detected only once. J is TRBJ2-7 and V is TRBV18; 9 nucleotides align to TRBD1. CDR1 and CDR2 from the germline V gene are KGHSH and LQKENI. The CDR3 loop spans 16 amino acids. V lost 5 bases, J lost 3 bases, and 11 bases stayed unmatched. CDR3 nucleotides: TGTGCCAGCTCAGTAAAAACCGGGACAGGGTTCTACGAGCAGTACTTC. Translated: CASSVKTGTGFYEQYF.

The chain is built from TRBV11-2 and TRBJ2-7, with 9 nucleotides matching TRBD2. V shed 2 bases, J shed 7 bases, and the junction held 9 bases outside the gene matches. This CDR3 has 15 residues. Germline V lookup: CDR1 SGHAT, CDR2 FQNNGV. The CDR3 reads CASSLFAGGFWEQYF. The CDR3 DNA reads as TGTGCCAGCAGCTTATTCGCGGGAGGGTTTTGGGAGCAGTACTTC. The variable domain in full, with the rest retrieved from reference TRBV11-2 and TRBJ2-7, is EAGVAQSPRYKIIEKRQSVAFWCNPISGHATLYWYQQILGQGPKLLIQFQNNGVVDDSQLPKDRFSAERLKGVDSTLKIQPAKLEDSAVYLCASSLFAGGFWEQYFGPGTRLTVT.

This clone came up a few times. The chain couples TRBV28 to TRBJ1-2; 8 bases fit TRBD1. Germline CDR1 reads MDHEN; CDR2 reads SYDVKM. The CDR3 covers 14 residues. V shed 6 bases and J 4 bases; nucleotides not matched to a gene: 7. The CDR3 bases are TGTGCCAGCAGCTCGACAGGGGTGGCCTATGGCTACACCTTC. It yields the protein CASSSTGVAYGYTF.

This chain uses TRBV4-1 with TRBJ2-7, with D perhaps matching TRBD2 (5 bases). Germline CDR1 and CDR2: MGHRA and YSYEKL. The CDR3 has 15 residues. V lost 0 bases and J 5 bases, leaving 14 bases between the germline ends. The CDR3 is CASSQELRGYDEQYF. The DNA for the CDR3 is TGCGCCAGCAGCCAAGAACTTAGAGGGTACGACGAGCAGTACTTC.

The chain recombines TRBV10-2 with TRBJ2-7; the D gene is possibly TRBD1 (7 bases). The CDR3 loop spans 12 amino acids. The V end lost 8 bases, the J end lost 3 bases, and 11 bases lay between the germline ends. CDR1 WSHSY and CDR2 SAAADI come from the germline V gene. The CDR3 is CASGQGGYEQYF. As DNA, the CDR3 is TGCGCCAGCGGCCAGGGGGGCTACGAGCAGTACTTC.

V is TRBV4-2 and J is TRBJ2-4; D perhaps matches TRBD2 (6 bases). Germline V gene sequence: CDR1 LGHNA, CDR2 YNFKEQ. CDR3 length equals 15 residues. V lost 1 base to trimming and J lost 6 bases, with 13 bases between them. This CDR3 is CASSQGGLGGNIQYF. CDR3 DNA: TGTGCCAGCAGCCAAGGGGGACTCGGTGGAAACATTCAGTACTTC.

This chain uses TRBV7-8 with TRBJ1-4; weak D call: TRBD1 (6 bases). There are 19 residues in the CDR3. Trimming removed 1 base from V and 8 bases from J, with 26 bases in between. Germline V gives CDR1 SGHVS, CDR2 FQNEAQ. The CDR3 here is CASSLERVLGTRPVEKLFF. The CDR3 nucleotides are TGTGCCAGCAGCTTAGAGAGGGTATTAGGGACACGGCCAGTCGAAAAACTGTTTTTT.

On this clone itself: Other DNA sequences in this specimen translate into the identical CDR3. Written as DNA, the CDR3 is TGTGCCAGCAGCTCGGGTGGAAACACCATATATTTT. Amino acids: CASSSGGNTIYF. The J gene is TRBJ1-3, the V gene TRBV11-3; D gene uncertain. CDR1 and CDR2 (germline): SGHNT, YENEEA. CDR3 size: 12 residues. V lost 4 bases and J lost 3, with 4 bases in between. Drawing the rest from reference TRBV11-3 and TRBJ1-3, the complete variable domain is EAGVVQSPRYKIIEKKQPVAFWCNPISGHNTLYWYLQNLGQGPELLIRYENEEAVDDSQLPKDRFSAERLKGVDSTLKIQPAELGDSAVYLCASSSGGNTIYFGEGSWLTVV.

This clone showed up just a few times. This rearrangement joins TRBV27 to TRBJ1-6; a weak D match, TRBD1 (6 bases). Germline CDR1 and CDR2: MNHEY and SMNVEV (reference sequence). The CDR3 runs to 14 residues. The V gene lost 8 bases and the J gene lost 7 bases, with 15 bases spanning the gap. The CDR3 coding sequence is TGTGCCAGCCAGAATACAGGGAAGAATTCACCCCTCCACTTT. Translating it yields CASQNTGKNSPLHF.

This sequence joins TRBV14 and TRBJ2-1; TRBD2 matches 10 bases. V lost 3 bases and J lost 3; bases outside the gene matches: 5. In germline, CDR1 is SGHDN, CDR2 FVKESK. This CDR3 is 16 amino acids long. The CDR3 region is CASSHLAGELYNEQFF. In DNA, the CDR3 is TGTGCCAGCAGCCACCTAGCGGGAGAGCTCTACAATGAGCAGTTCTTC. The complete variable domain, with remaining parts taken from reference TRBV14 and TRBJ2-1, reads EAGVTQFPSHSVIEKGQTVTLRCDPISGHDNLYWYRRVMGKEIKFLLHFVKESKQDESGMPNNRFLAERTGGTYSTLKVQPAELEDSGVYFCASSHLAGELYNEQFFGPGTRLTVL.